This is a list of T cell receptor beta chains from one sample in a study of control samples from healthy donors and cancer patients. This table comes from immunoSEQ multiplex PCR, and its TCRdb copy is limited to in-frame clones, with some not included. The sample carries tens of thousands of clones, approximately 84% recorded once. Sequenced material: PBMCs. The receptors were gathered from a man in his 70s with lung cancer. Both conserved end residues are part of each CDR3. A D gene is named only where the DNA matches it firmly. Size values are once, few and many counts, or a class for expanded clones, and some rows have none.

size | J | D | V | CDR3 | DNA
. | TRBJ2-4 | . | TRBV12-5 | CASGLEAKNIQYF | TGTGCTAGTGGTTTGGAGGCCAAAAACATTCAGTACTTC
few | TRBJ2-7 | . | TRBV6-5 | CASTQGWDTPLQYF | TGTGCCAGCACACAAGGCTGGGACACCCCTCTGCAGTACTTC
. | TRBJ2-7 | . | TRBV4-2 | CASSQVPGAQGAYEQYF | TGTGCCAGCAGCCAAGTTCCGGGGGCGCAGGGTGCCTACGAGCAGTACTTC
. | TRBJ2-5 | . | TRBV7-8 | CASSLGHQETQYF | TGTGCCAGCAGCTTAGGGCACCAAGAGACCCAGTACTTC
. | TRBJ2-1 | . | TRBV13 | CASSSGSLRGREQFF | TGTGCCAGCAGTTCTGGAAGCTTGCGGGGCCGTGAGCAGTTCTTC
. | TRBJ1-5 | TRBD1 | TRBV3-1/TRBV3-2 | CASSQDGQGNQPQHF | TGTGCCAGCAGCCAAGACGGACAGGGTAATCAGCCCCAGCATTTT
. | TRBJ1-6 | TRBD1 | TRBV25-1 | CASSRTGGSSPLHF | TGTGCCAGCAGTAGGACAGGGGGAAGTTCACCCCTCCACTTT
once | TRBJ1-3 | . | TRBV2 | CASSPDGNTIYF | TGTGCCAGCTCTCCAGACGGAAACACCATATATTTT
few | TRBJ2-3 | TRBD2 | TRBV18 | CASSRTSGTDTQYF | TGTGCCAGCTCACGGACTAGCGGGACAGATACGCAGTATTTT
once | TRBJ2-3 | . | TRBV10-3 | CATGTGTDTQYF | TGTGCCACCGGAACTGGCACAGATACGCAGTATTTT
. | TRBJ1-2 | . | TRBV5-1 | CASSDKGAGYGYTF | TGCGCCAGCAGTGATAAAGGGGCCGGCTATGGCTACACCTTC
. | TRBJ2-7 | . | TRBV25-1 | CASRGTSSYEQYF | TGTGCCAGCCGGGGCACTAGCTCCTACGAGCAGTACTTC
few | TRBJ1-4 | . | TRBV4-3 | CASSQDLALPGVLFF | TGCGCCAGCAGCCAAGATCTCGCATTGCCGGGAGTTCTGTTTTTT
. | TRBJ2-2 | . | TRBV19 | CASSIIRGTGELFF | TGTGCCAGTAGTATAATCCGGGGCACCGGGGAGCTGTTTTTT
. | TRBJ2-7 | . | TRBV6-5 | CASRRGLRYEQYF | TGTGCCAGCAGGCGGGGGCTACGGTACGAGCAGTACTTC
few | TRBJ2-3 | . | TRBV5-4 | CASTFPGASTDTQYF | TGTGCCAGCACCTTTCCTGGGGCTTCCACAGATACGCAGTATTTT
. | TRBJ2-7 | . | TRBV2 | CASGVDRLSYEQYF | TGTGCCAGCGGAGTGGACCGTCTCTCCTACGAGCAGTACTTC
. | TRBJ2-7 | TRBD2 | TRBV6-5 | CASSPGGGPLNEQYF | TGTGCCAGCAGTCCCGGCGGGGGGCCCCTGAACGAGCAGTACTTC
. | TRBJ1-6 | . | TRBV6-5 | CASSPSSYNSPLHF | TGTGCCAGCAGTCCGAGCTCCTATAATTCACCCCTCCACTTT
. | TRBJ2-7 | TRBD1 | TRBV30 | CAWSPPGTATYEQYF | TGTGCCTGGAGTCCACCCGGGACAGCAACCTACGAGCAGTACTTC
once | TRBJ2-5 | TRBD2 | TRBV9 | CASSVSSGGQETQYF | TGTGCCAGCAGCGTTTCTAGCGGGGGCCAAGAGACCCAGTACTTC
once | TRBJ1-2 | TRBD1 | TRBV10-3 | CAISALQGAQGYGYTF | TGTGCCATCAGTGCGTTACAGGGGGCGCAGGGATATGGCTACACCTTC
. | TRBJ1-2 | . | TRBV6-5 | CASSFAGGGRGYTF | TGTGCCAGCAGTTTCGCCGGGGGGGGGCGAGGCTACACCTTC
few | TRBJ2-1 | . | TRBV18 | CASSPLTAPAYNEQFF | TGTGCCAGCTCACCATTGACAGCCCCAGCCTACAATGAGCAGTTCTTC
once | TRBJ1-6 | . | TRBV3-1/TRBV3-2 | CASSQAVDGKSPLHF | TGTGCCAGCAGCCAAGCGGTGGACGGCAAATCACCCCTCCACTTT
. | TRBJ1-4 | . | TRBV7-8 | CASSLGDFATNEKLFF | TGTGCCAGCAGCTTAGGAGACTTTGCAACTAATGAAAAACTGTTTTTT
. | TRBJ2-2 | TRBD2 | TRBV24-1 | CATYGGAGELFF | TGTGCCACCTATGGGGGGGCCGGGGAGCTGTTTTTT
. | TRBJ2-7 | TRBD1 | TRBV7-9 | CASEDRGSYEQYF | TGTGCCAGCGAGGACAGGGGGTCTTACGAGCAGTACTTC
. | TRBJ2-2 | . | TRBV29-1 | CSVLHRTGELFF | TGCAGCGTCTTACATCGCACCGGGGAGCTGTTTTTT
. | TRBJ2-6 | . | TRBV7-3 | CASSLSGSGANVLTF | TGTGCCAGCAGCTTGAGTGGCTCTGGGGCCAACGTCCTGACTTTC
. | TRBJ2-5 | . | TRBV10-1 | CASMERDRETQYF | TGCGCCAGCATGGAGAGGGATCGGGAGACCCAGTACTTC
. | TRBJ1-1 | TRBD1 | TRBV11-2 | CASSLGYRGLDTEAFF | TGTGCCAGCAGCTTAGGGTACAGGGGGCTTGACACTGAAGCTTTCTTT
. | TRBJ2-7 | . | TRBV27 | CASSYASGGRAYEQYF | TGTGCCAGCAGTTACGCCTCGGGGGGCCGGGCCTACGAGCAGTACTTC
once | TRBJ1-2 | . | TRBV6-1 | CASSEGMGAYGYTF | TGTGCCAGCAGTGAAGGAATGGGGGCCTATGGCTACACCTTC
. | TRBJ2-7 | . | TRBV12-3/TRBV12-4 | CASSPGRTYEQYF | TGTGCCAGCAGTCCGGGACGGACCTACGAGCAGTACTTC
. | TRBJ2-1 | . | TRBV11-2 | CASSLGERGNEQFF | TGTGCCAGCAGCTTAGGGGAGAGGGGCAATGAGCAGTTCTTC
. | TRBJ1-1 | . | TRBV6-4 | CASRLGAEAFF | TGTGCCAGCAGGTTAGGTGCTGAAGCTTTCTTT
. | TRBJ2-7 | . | TRBV10-2 | CATILAYEQYF | TGCGCCACAATATTAGCATACGAGCAGTACTTC
. | TRBJ2-2 | TRBD1 | TRBV2 | CASSSDRGNTGELFF | TGTGCCAGCAGTTCTGACAGGGGGAACACCGGGGAGCTGTTTTTT
. | TRBJ1-2 | . | TRBV5-4 | CASSLDASGVYGYTF | TGTGCCAGCAGCTTGGACGCGAGCGGGGTCTATGGCTACACCTTC
. | TRBJ2-1 | TRBD1 | TRBV27 | CASSLRGGNNEQFF | TGTGCCAGCAGTTTAAGAGGGGGCAACAATGAGCAGTTCTTC
once | TRBJ1-1 | TRBD1 | TRBV25-1 | CASGTADTEAFF | TGTGCCAGTGGGACAGCGGACACTGAAGCTTTCTTT
. | TRBJ1-4 | . | TRBV15 | CGTKTNPTNEKLFF | TGTGGGACAAAAACAAATCCAACTAATGAAAAACTGTTTTTT
. | TRBJ1-3 | . | TRBV18 | CASSPELSGTGNTIYF | TGTGCCAGCTCACCAGAATTGTCAGGGACGGGAAACACCATATATTTT
. | TRBJ1-2 | TRBD1 | TRBV19 | CASSTGQATGNYGYTF | TGTGCCAGTAGTACCGGACAGGCAACGGGGAACTATGGCTACACCTTC